This paragraph reports one T cell receptor beta chain. This sample stems from a study of blood T cell repertoires in COVID-19. Produced via immunoSEQ multiplex PCR; TCRdb's table is partial and in-frame only. The sample lists 82,000 or so clones; 75% to 90% were seen once. The CDR3 consists of 15 residues. This chain links TRBV21-1 with TRBJ2-7; TRBD2 was called by the table and not checked on the DNA. TRBV21-1 is recorded as a pseudogene. Sequenced sample: PBMCs or T cells enriched from blood (not recorded which). This TCR derives from a woman aged 45-65 years with acute COVID-19. The CDR3 DNA is TGTGCCAGCAACCCTAGCGGGAGGGCCGGAAACGAGCAGTACTTC. Residues: CASNPSGRAGNEQYF.